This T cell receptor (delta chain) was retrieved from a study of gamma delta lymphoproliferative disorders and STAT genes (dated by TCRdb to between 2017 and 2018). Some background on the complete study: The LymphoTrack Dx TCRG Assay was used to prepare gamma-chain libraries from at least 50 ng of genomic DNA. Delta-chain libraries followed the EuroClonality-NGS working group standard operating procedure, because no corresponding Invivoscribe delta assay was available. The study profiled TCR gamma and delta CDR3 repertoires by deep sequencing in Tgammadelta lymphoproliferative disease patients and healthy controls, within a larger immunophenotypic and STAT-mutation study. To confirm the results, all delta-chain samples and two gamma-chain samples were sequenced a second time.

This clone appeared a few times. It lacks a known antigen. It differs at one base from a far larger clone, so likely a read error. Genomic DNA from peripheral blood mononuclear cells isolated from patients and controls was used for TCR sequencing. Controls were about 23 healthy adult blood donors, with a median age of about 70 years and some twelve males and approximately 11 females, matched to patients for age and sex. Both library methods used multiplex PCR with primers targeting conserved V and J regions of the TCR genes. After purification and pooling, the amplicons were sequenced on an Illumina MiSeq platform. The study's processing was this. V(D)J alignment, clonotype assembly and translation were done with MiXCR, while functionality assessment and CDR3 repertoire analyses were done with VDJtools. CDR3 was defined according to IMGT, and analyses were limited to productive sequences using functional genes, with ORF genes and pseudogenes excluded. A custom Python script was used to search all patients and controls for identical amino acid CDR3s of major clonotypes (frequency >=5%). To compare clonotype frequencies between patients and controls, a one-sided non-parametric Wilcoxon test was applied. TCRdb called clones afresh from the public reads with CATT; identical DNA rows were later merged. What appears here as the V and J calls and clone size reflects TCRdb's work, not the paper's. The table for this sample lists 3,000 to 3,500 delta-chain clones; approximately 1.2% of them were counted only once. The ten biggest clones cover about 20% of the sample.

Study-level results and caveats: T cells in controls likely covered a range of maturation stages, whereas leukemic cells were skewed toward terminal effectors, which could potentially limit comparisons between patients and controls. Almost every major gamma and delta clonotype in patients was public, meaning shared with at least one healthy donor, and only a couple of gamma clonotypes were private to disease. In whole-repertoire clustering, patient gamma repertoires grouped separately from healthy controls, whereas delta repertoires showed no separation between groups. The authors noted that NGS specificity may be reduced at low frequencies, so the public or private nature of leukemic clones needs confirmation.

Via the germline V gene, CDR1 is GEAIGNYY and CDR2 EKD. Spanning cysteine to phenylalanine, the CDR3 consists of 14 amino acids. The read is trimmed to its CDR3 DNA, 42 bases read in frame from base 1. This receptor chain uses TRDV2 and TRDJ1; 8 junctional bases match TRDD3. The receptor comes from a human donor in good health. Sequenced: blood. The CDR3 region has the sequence CACDTLGDTDKPIF. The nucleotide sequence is TGTGCCTGTGACACCCTGGGGGACACCGATAAACCCATCTTT.